Following are 15 T cell receptor beta chains from one sample sequenced in a study of identifying expanded T cells in peripheral blood. This table comes from immunoSEQ multiplex PCR, and its TCRdb copy is limited to in-frame clones, with some not included. The sample shows 75,000 to 90,000 clones, approximately 90% of them seen only once. The sequenced material came from blood. These receptors all stem from a person aged 18 to 75 in good health.

This clone has just one count. The chain uses TRBV6-5 and TRBJ2-2; possible D gene TRBD1, 6 bases. The CDR3 spans 15 residues. Trimming stripped 4 bases from V and 4 bases from J, with 13 bases between. Germline lookup yields CDR1 MNHEY and CDR2 SVGAGI. CDR3 in DNA: TGTGCCAGCAGTTTTAACAGGGCGGGCACCGGGGAGCTGTTTTTT. It yields the protein CASSFNRAGTGELFF.

This sequence joins TRBV11-3 and TRBJ1-1; D remains ambiguous. Trimming pared 0 bases from V and 5 bases from J, leaving 7 bases between. The CDR3 spans 13 residues. Germline lookup yields CDR1 SGHNT and CDR2 YENEEA. The DNA of the CDR3 is TGTGCCAGCAGCTTAGAGGGTCGGACTGAAGCTTTCTTT. This codes for CASSLEGRTEAFF.

The genes are TRBV6-1 and TRBJ1-2; D remains ambiguous. This CDR3 spans 15 amino acids. The germline V gene encodes CDR1 MNHNS and CDR2 SASEGT. V lost 2 bases, J lost 4 bases, and 14 bases lay in between. In nucleotides, the CDR3 is TGTGCCAGCAGTGAAAACCCCGGTCTCGCCTATGGCTACACCTTC. Residues: CASSENPGLAYGYTF.

J is TRBJ1-2 and V is TRBV2, with D unclear. CDR3 length: 16 residues. Trimming left V 7 bases short and J 4 bases short, with 22 bases between. Germline V CDR1 and CDR2: SNHLY, FYNNEI. DNA of the CDR3: TGTGCCAGCACTCGAAGGTGGGTGTCAGCCTCCTATGGCTACACCTTC. Translated: CASTRRWVSASYGYTF. The entire variable domain, with the rest obtained from reference TRBV2 and TRBJ1-2, is as follows: EPEVTQTPSHQVTQMGQEVILRCVPISNHLYFYWYRQILGQKVEFLVSFYNNEISEKSEIFDDQFSVERPDGSNFTLKIRSTKLEDSAMYFCASTRRWVSASYGYTFGSGTRLTVV.

This rearrangement joins TRBV29-1 to TRBJ1-1; D ambiguous. CDR3 length: 11 residues. V lost 4 bases and J lost 6, with 9 bases in between. Germline CDR1 and CDR2: SQVTM and ANQGSEA. The CDR3 nucleotides are TGCAGCGTTGTCCCCGGGGCTGAAGCTTTCTTT. Its protein product is CSVVPGAEAFF.

The CDR3 loop is CASSQDTDRGQRDTQYF. The CDR3 nucleotides are TGCGCCAGCAGCCAAGATACGGACAGGGGGCAGAGAGATACGCAGTATTTT. The chain links TRBV4-3 to TRBJ2-3; 11 nucleotides match TRBD1. The germline V gene has CDR1 LGHNA and CDR2 YSLEER. This CDR3 has 17 amino acids. V shed 0 bases and J 5 bases; nucleotides not matched to a gene: 7.

The chain joins TRBV5-4 to TRBJ1-2; 12 nucleotides agree with TRBD1. V was clipped by 2 bases and J by 6 bases; unmatched bases: 11. Germline assignment: CDR1 SGHNT and CDR2 YYREEE (reference sequence). The CDR3 loop spans 17 amino acids. CDR3 nucleotides: TGTGCCAGCAGCTTCCCGGGACAGGGGGCGATCGGCAATGGCTACACCTTC. Amino acid sequence: CASSFPGQGAIGNGYTF.

The J gene is TRBJ1-1, the V gene TRBV6-1; maybe TRBD1 (5 bases). V was trimmed by 6 bases and J by 1 base, leaving 12 bases between them. CDR1 and CDR2 from the germline V gene are MNHNS and SASEGT. The CDR3 has 14 amino acids. Here the CDR3 DNA reads TGTGCCAGCAGGGTAGGGGCTACGAACACTGAAGCTTTCTTT. Protein product: CASRVGATNTEAFF.

This sequence joins TRBV30 and TRBJ1-2; D call uncertain. CDR1 GTSNPN and CDR2 SVGIG come from the germline V gene (reference sequence). The CDR3 is 13 amino acids. The V and J ends lost 5 bases and 4 bases respectively, with 14 bases between them. CDR3 amino acids: CAWGKEIGYGYTF. The DNA of the CDR3 is TGTGCCTGGGGGAAAGAAATTGGCTATGGCTACACCTTC.

The rearrangement joins TRBV5-1 to TRBJ2-5; 8 bases align to TRBD1. Trimming removed 3 bases from V and 2 bases from J; junction bases left unmatched: 9. In germline, CDR1 is SGHRS, CDR2 YFSETQ. The CDR3 totals 16 residues. The CDR3 nucleotides read TGCGCCAGCAGCTCCGGAGTGACAGGGGAACAAGAGACCCAGTACTTC. Translating it yields CASSSGVTGEQETQYF.

This sequence joins TRBV18 and TRBJ2-2; 8 bases align to TRBD2. The CDR3 has 15 residues. The V segment lost 4 bases and the J segment 0 bases; nucleotides outside the gene matches: 1. Looked up from germline, CDR1 is KGHSH and CDR2 is LQKENI. CDR3 in DNA: TGTGCCAGCTCACGGGGACTAGCGAACACCGGGGAGCTGTTTTTT. Translated: CASSRGLANTGELFF. Full variable domain (remainder filled in from reference TRBV18 and TRBJ2-2): NAGVMQNPRHLVRRRGQEARLRCSPMKGHSHVYWYRQLPEEGLKFMVYLQKENIIDESGMPKERFSAEFPKEGPSILRIQQVVRGDSAAYFCASSRGLANTGELFFGEGSRLTVL.

This chain joins TRBV25-1 and TRBJ1-3; no definite D call. Germline loops: CDR1 MGHDK, CDR2 SYGVNS. V lost 5 bases and J 2 bases, leaving 19 bases between the germline ends. The CDR3 totals 17 residues. The DNA of the CDR3 is TGTGCCAGCAGTCCCGCCCCCCGGTCAAAGGCTGGAAACACCATATATTTT. This gives the protein CASSPAPRSKAGNTIYF.

J is TRBJ1-2 and V is TRBV10-2; possibly TRBD1 for D (5 bases). CDR1 and CDR2 (germline): WSHSY, SAAADI. This CDR3 is 12 amino acids long. The ends were cut back, 4 bases at V and 5 bases at J, with 8 bases in the middle. The CDR3 spells CASSGTSYGYTF. In DNA form, the CDR3 reads TGCGCCAGCAGTGGGACAAGTTATGGCTACACCTTC.

The J gene is TRBJ2-2, the V gene TRBV13; 8 bases match TRBD2. CDR3 size: 16 residues. Germline V gene lookup returns CDR1 PRHDT and CDR2 FYEKMQ (reference sequence). J was trimmed by 4 bases and V by 4 bases; bases with no gene match: 8. CDR3 protein: CASSSRPGGSTGELFF. CDR3 bases: TGTGCCAGCAGCTCAAGGCCGGGAGGGAGCACCGGGGAGCTGTTTTTT.

The gene calls are TRBV5-1 and TRBJ2-5; D remains unclear. Germline V CDR1 and CDR2: SGHRS, YFSETQ. The CDR3 contains 15 residues. V dropped 0 bases and J dropped 5 bases, with 14 bases sitting between them. The CDR3, as DNA: TGCGCCAGCAGCTTGGCTGACACAACCTCGGAGACCCAGTACTTC. Translated, it gives CASSLADTTSETQYF.